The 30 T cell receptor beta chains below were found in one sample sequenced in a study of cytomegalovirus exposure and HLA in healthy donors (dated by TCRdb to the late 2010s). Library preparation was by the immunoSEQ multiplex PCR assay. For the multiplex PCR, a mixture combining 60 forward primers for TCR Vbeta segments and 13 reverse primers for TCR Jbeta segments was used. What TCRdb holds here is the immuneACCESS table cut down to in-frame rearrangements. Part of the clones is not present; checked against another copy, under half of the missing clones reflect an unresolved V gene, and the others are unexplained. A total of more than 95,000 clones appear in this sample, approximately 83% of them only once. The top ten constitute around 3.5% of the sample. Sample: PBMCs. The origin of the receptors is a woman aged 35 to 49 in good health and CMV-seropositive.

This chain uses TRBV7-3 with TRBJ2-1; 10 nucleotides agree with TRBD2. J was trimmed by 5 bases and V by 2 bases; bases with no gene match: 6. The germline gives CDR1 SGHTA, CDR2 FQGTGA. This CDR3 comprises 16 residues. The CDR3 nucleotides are TGTGCCAGCAGCTTATTACGGCTAGCGGGAGACAATGAGCAGTTCTTC. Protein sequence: CASSLLRLAGDNEQFF.

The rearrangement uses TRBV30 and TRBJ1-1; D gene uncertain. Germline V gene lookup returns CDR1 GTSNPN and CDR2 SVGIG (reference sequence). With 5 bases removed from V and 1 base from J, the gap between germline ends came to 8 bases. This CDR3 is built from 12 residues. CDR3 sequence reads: CAWGRGNTEAFF. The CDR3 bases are TGTGCCTGGGGACGGGGGAACACTGAAGCTTTCTTT.

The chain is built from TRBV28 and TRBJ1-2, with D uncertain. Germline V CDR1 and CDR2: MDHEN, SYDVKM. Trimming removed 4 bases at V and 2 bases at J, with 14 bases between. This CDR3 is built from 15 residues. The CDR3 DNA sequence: TGTGCCAGCAGTTCCCCGCCCGGCGGCAACTATGGCTACACCTTC. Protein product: CASSSPPGGNYGYTF.

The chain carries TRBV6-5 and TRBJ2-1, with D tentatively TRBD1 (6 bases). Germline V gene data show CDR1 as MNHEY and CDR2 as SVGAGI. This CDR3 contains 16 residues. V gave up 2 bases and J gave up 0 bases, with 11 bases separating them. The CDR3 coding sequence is TGTGCCAGCAGTTACCAGACCAGGGGCTCCTACAATGAGCAGTTCTTC. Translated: CASSYQTRGSYNEQFF.

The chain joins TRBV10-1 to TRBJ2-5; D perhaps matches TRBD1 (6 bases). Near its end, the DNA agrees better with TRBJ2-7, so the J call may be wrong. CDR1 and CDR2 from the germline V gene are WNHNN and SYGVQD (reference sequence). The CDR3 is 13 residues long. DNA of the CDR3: TGCGCCAGCAGTGATAAGGGGGTCTACGAGCAGTACTTC. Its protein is CASSDKGVYEQYF.

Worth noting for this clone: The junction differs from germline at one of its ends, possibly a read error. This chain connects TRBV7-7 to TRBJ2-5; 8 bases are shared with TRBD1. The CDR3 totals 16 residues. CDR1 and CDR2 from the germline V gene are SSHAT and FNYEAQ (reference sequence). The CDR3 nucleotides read TGTGCTAGCAGCCTCGGACAGGGTAGGGGTCAAGAGACCCAGTACTTC. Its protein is CASSLGQGRGQETQYF.

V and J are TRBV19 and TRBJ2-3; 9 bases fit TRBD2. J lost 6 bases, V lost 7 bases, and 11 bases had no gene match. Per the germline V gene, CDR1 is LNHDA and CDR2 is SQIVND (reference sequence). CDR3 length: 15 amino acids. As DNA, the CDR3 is TGTGCCAGTACCCGTCAGGCGGGAGGGTGGGATACGCAGTATTTT. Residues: CASTRQAGGWDTQYF.

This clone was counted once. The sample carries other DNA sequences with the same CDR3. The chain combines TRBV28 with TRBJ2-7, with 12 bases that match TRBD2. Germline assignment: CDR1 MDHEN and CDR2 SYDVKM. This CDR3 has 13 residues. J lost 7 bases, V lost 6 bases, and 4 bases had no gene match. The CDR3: CASRTSGSYEQYF. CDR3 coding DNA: TGTGCCAGCAGGACTAGCGGGAGCTATGAGCAGTACTTC.

CDR3 in amino acids: CASSIVRQINQPQHF. Written as DNA, the CDR3 is TGTGCCAGTAGTATAGTTAGACAGATAAATCAGCCCCAGCATTTT. The V gene is TRBV19, the J gene TRBJ1-5; possibly TRBD1 for D (5 bases). The CDR3 is 15 residues long. Trimming removed 1 base from V and 4 bases from J, with 11 bases in between. Per the germline V gene, CDR1 is LNHDA and CDR2 is SQIVND (reference sequence).

In nucleotides, the CDR3 is TGTGCCAGCAGCCAAACAGGGCTGAATGGCTACACCTTC. This codes for CASSQTGLNGYTF. V and J are TRBV5-4 and TRBJ1-2, with D perhaps matching TRBD1 (6 bases). Trimming removed 4 bases from V and 6 bases from J, with 13 bases in between. The length of the CDR3 is 13 residues. Germline V CDR1 and CDR2: SGHNT, YYREEE (reference sequence).

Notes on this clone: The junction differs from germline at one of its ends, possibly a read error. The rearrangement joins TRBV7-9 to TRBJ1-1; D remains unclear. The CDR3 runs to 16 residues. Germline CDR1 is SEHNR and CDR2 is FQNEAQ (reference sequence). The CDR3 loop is CSSSLALAGMNTEAFF. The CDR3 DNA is TGTTCCAGCAGCTTAGCGTTGGCGGGAATGAACACTGAAGCTTTCTTT.

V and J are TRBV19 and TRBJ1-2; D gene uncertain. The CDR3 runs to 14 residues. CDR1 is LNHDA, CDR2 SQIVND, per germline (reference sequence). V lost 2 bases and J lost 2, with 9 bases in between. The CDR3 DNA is TGTGCCAGTAGTATACTGGCAGAAAACTATGGCTACACCTTC. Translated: CASSILAENYGYTF.

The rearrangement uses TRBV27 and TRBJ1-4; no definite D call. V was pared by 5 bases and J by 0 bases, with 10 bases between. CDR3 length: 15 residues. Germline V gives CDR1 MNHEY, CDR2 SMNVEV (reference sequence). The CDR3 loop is CASSLTVATNEKLFF. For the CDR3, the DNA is TGTGCCAGCAGTCTAACGGTAGCAACTAATGAAAAACTGTTTTTT.

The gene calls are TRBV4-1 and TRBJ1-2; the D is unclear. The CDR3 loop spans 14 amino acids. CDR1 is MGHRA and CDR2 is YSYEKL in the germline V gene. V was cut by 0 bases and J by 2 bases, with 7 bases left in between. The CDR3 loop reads CASSQEPGNYGYTF. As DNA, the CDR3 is TGCGCCAGCAGCCAAGAACCGGGGAACTATGGCTACACCTTC.

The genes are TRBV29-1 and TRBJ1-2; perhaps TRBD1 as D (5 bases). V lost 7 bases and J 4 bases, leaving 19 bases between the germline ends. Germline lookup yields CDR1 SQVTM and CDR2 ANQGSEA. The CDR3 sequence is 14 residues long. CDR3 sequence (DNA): TGCAGCGCAGAGGAGGGGCCGCTGGGCTATGGCTACACCTTC. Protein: CSAEEGPLGYGYTF.

The DNA for the CDR3 is TGTGCCAGCAGCAACAGGGCTCTAAATGAAAAACTGTTTTTT. Its protein is CASSNRALNEKLFF. The chain employs TRBV7-9 and TRBJ1-4, with D possibly being TRBD1 (6 bases). The CDR3 runs to 14 residues. The V and J ends lost 5 bases and 5 bases respectively, with 12 bases between them. Germline-derived CDR1 and CDR2 are SEHNR and FQNEAQ (reference sequence).

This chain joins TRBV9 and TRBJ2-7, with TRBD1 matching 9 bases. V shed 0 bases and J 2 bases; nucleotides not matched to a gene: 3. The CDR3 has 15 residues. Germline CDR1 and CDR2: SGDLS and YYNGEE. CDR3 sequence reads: CASSVAGTGTYEQYF. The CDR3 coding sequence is TGTGCCAGCAGCGTAGCGGGGACAGGGACCTACGAGCAGTACTTC.

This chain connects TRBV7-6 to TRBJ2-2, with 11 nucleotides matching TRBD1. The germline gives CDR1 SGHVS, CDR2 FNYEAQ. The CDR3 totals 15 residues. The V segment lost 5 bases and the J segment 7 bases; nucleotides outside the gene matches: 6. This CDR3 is CASSTWDRGSGELFF. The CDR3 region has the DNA TGTGCCAGCAGCACCTGGGACAGGGGGAGCGGGGAGCTGTTTTTT.

The DNA of the CDR3 is TGCGCCAGCAGGGAGACTAGCGGCCGGGAAGAGCAGTACTTC. Translation: CASRETSGREEQYF. The chain carries TRBV5-1 and TRBJ2-7; TRBD2 matches 9 bases. This CDR3 contains 14 residues. V lost 5 bases to trimming and J lost 7 bases; unmatched junction nucleotides: 10. CDR1 and CDR2 from the germline V gene are SGHRS and YFSETQ.

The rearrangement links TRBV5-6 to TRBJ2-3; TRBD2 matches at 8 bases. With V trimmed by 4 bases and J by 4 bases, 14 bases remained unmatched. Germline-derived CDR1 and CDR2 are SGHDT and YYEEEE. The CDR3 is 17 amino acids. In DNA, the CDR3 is TGTGCCAGCAGCCCCAGGTGGAGCGGGAGCGGTGCAGATACGCAGTATTTT. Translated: CASSPRWSGSGADTQYF.

CDR3 nucleotides: TGTGCCAGCAGTGCTGGAACCGGGACTAGCGGGAGAGGTGAGCAGTTCTTC. It codes for CASSAGTGTSGRGEQFF. The chain carries TRBV6-1 and TRBJ2-1, with TRBD2 matching 14 bases. The germline gives CDR1 MNHNS, CDR2 SASEGT. This CDR3 has 17 amino acids. The trim removed 4 bases at V and 9 bases at J, leaving 11 bases unmatched.

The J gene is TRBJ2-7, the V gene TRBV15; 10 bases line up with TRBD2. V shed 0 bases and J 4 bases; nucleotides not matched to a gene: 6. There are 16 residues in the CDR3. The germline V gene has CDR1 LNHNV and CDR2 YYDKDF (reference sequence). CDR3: CATSRESASGSYEQYF. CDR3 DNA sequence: TGTGCCACCAGCAGAGAGTCGGCTAGCGGGAGTTACGAGCAGTACTTC. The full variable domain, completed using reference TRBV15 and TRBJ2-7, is DAMVIQNPRYQVTQFGKPVTLSCSQTLNHNVMYWYQQKSSQAPKLLFHYYDKDFNNEADTPDNFQSRRPNTSFCFLDIRSPGLGDTAMYLCATSRESASGSYEQYFGPGTRLTVT.

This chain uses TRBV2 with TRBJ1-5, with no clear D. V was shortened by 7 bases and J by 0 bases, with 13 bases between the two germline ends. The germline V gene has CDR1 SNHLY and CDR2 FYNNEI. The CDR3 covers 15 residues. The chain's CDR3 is CASTRDSYSNQPQHF. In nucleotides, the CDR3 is TGTGCCAGCACCCGAGACTCCTATAGCAATCAGCCCCAGCATTTT.

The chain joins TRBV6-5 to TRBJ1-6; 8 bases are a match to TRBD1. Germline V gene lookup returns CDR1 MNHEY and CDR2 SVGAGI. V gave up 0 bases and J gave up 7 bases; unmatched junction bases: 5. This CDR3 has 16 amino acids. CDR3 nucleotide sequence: TGTGCCAGCAGTTACTCCAGGGGGCAAGGGAATTCACCCCTCCACTTT. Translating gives CASSYSRGQGNSPLHF.

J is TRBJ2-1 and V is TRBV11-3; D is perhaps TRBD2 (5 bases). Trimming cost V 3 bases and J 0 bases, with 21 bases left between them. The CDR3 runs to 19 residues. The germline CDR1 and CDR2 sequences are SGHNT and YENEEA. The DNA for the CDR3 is TGTGCCAGCAGCTTTCCGAACCGGGCGGGCCTAAGCTCCTACAATGAGCAGTTCTTC. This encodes CASSFPNRAGLSSYNEQFF. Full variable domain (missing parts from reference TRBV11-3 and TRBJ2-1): EAGVVQSPRYKIIEKKQPVAFWCNPISGHNTLYWYLQNLGQGPELLIRYENEEAVDDSQLPKDRFSAERLKGVDSTLKIQPAELGDSAVYLCASSFPNRAGLSSYNEQFFGPGTRLTVL.

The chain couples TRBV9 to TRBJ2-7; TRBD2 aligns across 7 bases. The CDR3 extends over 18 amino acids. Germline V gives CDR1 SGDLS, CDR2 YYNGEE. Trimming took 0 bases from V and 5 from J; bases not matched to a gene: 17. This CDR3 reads CASSVAAGSSPQQDEQYF. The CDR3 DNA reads TGTGCCAGCAGCGTAGCAGCGGGAAGTTCCCCTCAGCAGGACGAGCAGTACTTC.

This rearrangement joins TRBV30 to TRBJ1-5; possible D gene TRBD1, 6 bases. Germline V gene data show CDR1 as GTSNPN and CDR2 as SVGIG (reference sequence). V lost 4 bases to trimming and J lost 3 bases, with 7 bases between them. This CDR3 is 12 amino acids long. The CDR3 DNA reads TGTGCCTGGAACAGGGACAATCAGCCCCAGCATTTT. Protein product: CAWNRDNQPQHF. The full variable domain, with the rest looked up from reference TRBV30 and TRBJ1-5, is SQTIHQWPATLVQPVGSPLSLECTVEGTSNPNLYWYRQAAGRGLQLLFYSVGIGQISSEVPQNLSASRPQDRQFILSSKKLLLSDSGFYLCAWNRDNQPQHFGDGTRLSIL.

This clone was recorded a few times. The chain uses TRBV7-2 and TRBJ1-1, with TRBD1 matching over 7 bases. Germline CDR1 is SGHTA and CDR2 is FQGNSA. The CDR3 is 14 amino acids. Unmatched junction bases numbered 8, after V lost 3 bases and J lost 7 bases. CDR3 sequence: CASSFDRVRNEAFF. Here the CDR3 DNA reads TGTGCCAGCAGCTTTGACAGGGTCCGGAATGAAGCTTTCTTT.

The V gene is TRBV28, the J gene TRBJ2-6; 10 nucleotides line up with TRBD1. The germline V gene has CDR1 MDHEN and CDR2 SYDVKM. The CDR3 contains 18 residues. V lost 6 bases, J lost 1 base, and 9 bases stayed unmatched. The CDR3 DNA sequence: TGTGCCAGCAGCTATTCCGGGACAGGGGAGTCTGGGGCCAACGTCCTGACTTTC. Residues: CASSYSGTGESGANVLTF.

This CDR3 is CASSLTSGGGEQYF. The CDR3 bases are TGTGCCAGCAGCTTAACTAGCGGGGGCGGCGAGCAGTACTTC. The chain employs TRBV7-3 and TRBJ2-7, with 9 bases fitting TRBD2. Germline V lookup: CDR1 SGHTA, CDR2 FQGTGA. V gave up 0 bases and J gave up 6 bases; unmatched junction bases: 3. The CDR3 extends over 14 amino acids. Full variable domain (remainder filled in from reference TRBV7-3 and TRBJ2-7): GAGVSQTPSNKVTEKGKYVELRCDPISGHTALYWYRQSLGQGPEFLIYFQGTGAADDSGLPNDRFFAVRPEGSVSTLKIQRTERGDSAVYLCASSLTSGGGEQYFGPGTRLTVT.